This TCR beta chain originates from a study of blood T cell repertoires in COVID-19. About the study: From the United States, Italy and Spain came samples of acute and convalescent COVID-19. T cells, B-cell-depleted T cells, or PBMCs provided the cDNA or gDNA that served as material.

Original processing methods: Researchers report that nucleated cell counts were estimated from reference gene primer amplification. TCRdb's table, derived via immunoSEQ multiplex PCR, lists solely in-frame clones and lacks some. Clone size and the V and J calls come from that table; the DNA yielded D and trimming. This table has around 180,000 clones, 86% appearing once. This clone appeared a few times. The germline gives CDR1 LNHDA, CDR2 SQIVND (reference sequence). This CDR3 has 13 residues. Trimming took off 4 bases at V and 5 bases at J, with 9 bases between the two ends. The sequenced sample consisted of peripheral blood. The sequence came from a man between 65 and 85 years old with active or convalescent COVID-19. The rearrangement joins TRBV19 to TRBJ1-5; weak D call: TRBD1 (5 bases). CDR3 region: CASSTQADQPQHF. DNA of the CDR3: TGTGCCAGTAGTACACAGGCCGATCAGCCCCAGCATTTT.